Given below is one T cell receptor (beta chain) in context. Its antigen remains unknown. One end of the junction varies from germline; a read error may be responsible. The data derive from a study of tumour-infiltrating T cells in Burkitt lymphoma. Study-level information: The Burkitt lymphoma cohort spanned all epidemiological subtypes.

General observations from the study: Public clonotypes, several, appeared across numerous Burkitt lymphoma patients.

The CDR3 runs to 17 residues. CDR1 is SGHNT and CDR2 is YYREEE in the germline V gene (reference sequence). Profiling relied on immunoSEQ multiplex PCR, and the TCRdb table lists in-frame clones only, not all of them. The table shows roughly 1,800 clones, with around an eighth occurring only once. This sequence joins TRBV5-4 and TRBJ2-4, with 10 bases matching TRBD1. The sequencing sample was made of tumor tissue. The receptor's source is a human donor with Burkitt lymphoma. The CDR3 DNA reads TGTGCTAGCAGCTCCCGACAGGGGGCGGGAGCCAAAAACATTCAGTACTTC. It encodes CASSSRQGAGAKNIQYF.